This entry features one T cell receptor (beta chain) sequence. Its antigen is currently unknown. This sample was taken from a study of CD8+CD57+ T cells in acquired aplastic anemia. Study-level information: An average of about 3.4 ug of DNA was obtained from sorted CD4+ and CD8+ cells. The study's findings and limits: With respect to CD8+ Simpson's diversity, patients and controls did not differ significantly. Common to patients and controls were 25 to 30 CD8+ CDR3 sequences.

Genomic DNA was employed as the template in profiling TCR beta VDJ and CDR3. TCRdb re-analysed the reads in MiXCR, keeping a single row per CDR3 protein. The sample consists of 150,000 or so distinct CDR3 sequences, roughly 43% of them appearing once. Sequenced patients had shown CD8+CD57+ cell expansion by flow cytometry. Among the patients, all had severe acquired aplastic anemia. Trimming removed 4 bases at V and 2 bases at J, with 12 bases between. The CDR3 has 14 amino acids. Germline CDR1 and CDR2: SGHRS and YFSETQ. The sequence came from a human donor with aplastic anemia. This rearrangement joins TRBV5-1 to TRBJ1-1, with D possibly matching TRBD1 (5 bases). Sequencing was carried out using sorted CD4+, CD8+, or CD8+CD57+ T cells (not recorded which) from PBMCs. CDR3 DNA: TGCGCCAGCAGCCCCGGGACGGTAAACACTGAAGCTTTCTTT. Protein product: CASSPGTVNTEAFF. Full variable domain (outside the CDR3, taken from reference TRBV5-1 and TRBJ1-1): KAGVTQTPRYLIKTRGQQVTLSCSPISGHRSVSWYQQTPGQGLQFLFEYFSETQRNKGNFPGRFSGRQFSNSRSEMNVSTLELGDSALYLCASSPGTVNTEAFFGQGTRLTVV.